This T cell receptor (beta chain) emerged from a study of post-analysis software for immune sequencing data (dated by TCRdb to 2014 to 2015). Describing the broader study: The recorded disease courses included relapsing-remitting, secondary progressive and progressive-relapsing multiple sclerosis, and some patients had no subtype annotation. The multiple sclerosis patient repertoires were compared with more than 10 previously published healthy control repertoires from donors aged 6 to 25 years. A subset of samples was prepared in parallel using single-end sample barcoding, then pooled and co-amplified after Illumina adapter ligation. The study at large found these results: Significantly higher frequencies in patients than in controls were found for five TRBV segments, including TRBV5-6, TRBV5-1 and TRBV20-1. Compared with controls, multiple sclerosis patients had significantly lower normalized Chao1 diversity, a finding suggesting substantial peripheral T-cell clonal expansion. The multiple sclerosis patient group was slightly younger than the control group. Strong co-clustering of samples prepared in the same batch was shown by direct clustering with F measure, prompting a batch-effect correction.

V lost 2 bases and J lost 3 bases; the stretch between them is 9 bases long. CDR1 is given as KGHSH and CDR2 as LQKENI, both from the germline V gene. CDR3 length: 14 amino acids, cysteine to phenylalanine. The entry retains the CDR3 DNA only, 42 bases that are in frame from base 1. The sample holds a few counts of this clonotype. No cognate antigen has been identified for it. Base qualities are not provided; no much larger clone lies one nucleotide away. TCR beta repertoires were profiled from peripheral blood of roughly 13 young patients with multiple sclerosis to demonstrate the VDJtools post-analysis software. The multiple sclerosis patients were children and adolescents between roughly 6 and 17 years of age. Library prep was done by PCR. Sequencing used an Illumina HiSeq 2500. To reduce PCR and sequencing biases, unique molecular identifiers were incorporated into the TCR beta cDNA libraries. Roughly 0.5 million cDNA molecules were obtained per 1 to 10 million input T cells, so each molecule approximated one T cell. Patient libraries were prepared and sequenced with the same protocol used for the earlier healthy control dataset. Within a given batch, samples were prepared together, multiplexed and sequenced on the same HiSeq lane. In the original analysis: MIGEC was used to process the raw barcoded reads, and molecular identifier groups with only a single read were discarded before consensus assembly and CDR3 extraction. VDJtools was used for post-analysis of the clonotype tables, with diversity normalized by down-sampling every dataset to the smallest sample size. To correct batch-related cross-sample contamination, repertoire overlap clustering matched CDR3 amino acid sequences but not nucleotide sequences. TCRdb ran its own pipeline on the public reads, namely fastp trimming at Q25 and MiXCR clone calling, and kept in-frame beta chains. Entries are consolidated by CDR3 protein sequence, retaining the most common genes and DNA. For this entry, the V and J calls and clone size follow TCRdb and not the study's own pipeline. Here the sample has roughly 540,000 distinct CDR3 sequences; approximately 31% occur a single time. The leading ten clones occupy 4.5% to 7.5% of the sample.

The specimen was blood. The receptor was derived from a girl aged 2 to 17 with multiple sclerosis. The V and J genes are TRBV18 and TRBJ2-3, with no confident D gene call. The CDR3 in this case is CASSPVAWTDTQYF. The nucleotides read TGTGCCAGCTCACCAGTGGCTTGGACAGATACGCAGTATTTT.